Listed below are T cell receptor beta chains from one sample, sequenced in a study of blood T cell repertoires in COVID-19. Clones were sequenced by immunoSEQ multiplex PCR, and TCRdb holds only the in-frame ones, with some missing. The data contain around 270,000 clones, roughly 84% of them seen just once; the ten biggest clones take up more than 1.5%. The specimen sequenced was peripheral blood. Every receptor here comes from a woman aged 40 to 55 who had recovered from COVID-19. The CDR3 runs from the conserved cysteine through the conserved F or W. A D gene is named only where the DNA matches it firmly. Clone size is given for some rows only: seen once, a few or many times, or a class if the clone is expanded.

abundance: .; d_gene: .; j_gene: TRBJ1-6; v_gene: TRBV19; len: 16; CDR3aa: CASNEGAITGNSPLHF; CDR3nt: TGTGCCAGTAACGAAGGGGCCATTACCGGCAATTCACCCCTCCACTTT
abundance: once; d_gene: .; j_gene: TRBJ2-7; v_gene: TRBV11-3; len: 15; CDR3aa: CASSLYPTPNYEQYF; CDR3nt: TGTGCCAGCAGCTTATACCCTACGCCTAACTACGAGCAGTACTTC
abundance: few; d_gene: .; j_gene: TRBJ2-1; v_gene: TRBV6-6; len: 13; CDR3aa: CASSYSYDNEQFF; CDR3nt: TGTGCCAGCAGTTACTCCTACGACAATGAGCAGTTCTTC
abundance: .; d_gene: .; j_gene: TRBJ1-2; v_gene: TRBV4-1; len: 16; CDR3aa: CASSQGGGVENYGYTF; CDR3nt: TGCGCCAGCAGCCAAGGAGGGGGAGTCGAAAACTATGGCTACACCTTC
abundance: .; d_gene: TRBD1; j_gene: TRBJ1-5; v_gene: TRBV27; len: 16; CDR3aa: CASSPGAGGSNQPQHF; CDR3nt: TGTGCCAGCAGCCCTGGGGCAGGGGGAAGCAATCAGCCCCAGCATTTT
abundance: .; d_gene: .; j_gene: TRBJ2-2; v_gene: TRBV7-2; len: 14; CDR3aa: CASSQAVNTGELFF; CDR3nt: TGTGCCAGCAGCCAGGCCGTTAACACCGGGGAGCTGTTTTTT
abundance: once; d_gene: TRBD1; j_gene: TRBJ1-6; v_gene: TRBV2; len: 13; CDR3aa: CASRRDRESPLHF; CDR3nt: TGTGCCAGCAGGCGGGACAGGGAATCACCCCTCCACTTT
abundance: once; d_gene: .; j_gene: TRBJ2-3; v_gene: TRBV25-1; len: 14; CDR3aa: CASRPPGLTPTQYF; CDR3nt: TGTGCCAGCAGGCCACCGGGACTCACACCTACGCAGTATTTT
abundance: .; d_gene: .; j_gene: TRBJ2-3; v_gene: TRBV19; len: 16; CDR3aa: CASSYRGRPSTDTQYF; CDR3nt: TGTGCCAGTAGTTACCGGGGGAGGCCTAGCACAGATACGCAGTATTTT
abundance: once; d_gene: TRBD1; j_gene: TRBJ1-4; v_gene: TRBV6-5; len: 16; CDR3aa: CASSYSGTGGNEKLFF; CDR3nt: TGTGCCAGCAGTTACTCAGGGACAGGGGGGAACGAAAAACTGTTTTTT
abundance: .; d_gene: TRBD1; j_gene: TRBJ1-2; v_gene: TRBV10-3; len: 14; CDR3aa: CAIRPDRARDGYTF; CDR3nt: TGTGCCATCAGGCCGGACAGGGCGCGGGATGGCTACACCTTC
abundance: .; d_gene: TRBD2; j_gene: TRBJ2-5; v_gene: TRBV2; len: 16; CDR3aa: CASTGLAGARAETQYF; CDR3nt: TGTGCCAGCACTGGACTAGCGGGGGCGCGGGCGGAGACCCAGTACTTC
abundance: .; d_gene: TRBD2; j_gene: TRBJ2-1; v_gene: TRBV7-2; len: 18; CDR3aa: CASSLFLQTSGGAYEQFF; CDR3nt: TGTGCCAGCAGCTTATTCTTGCAGACTAGCGGGGGGGCCTATGAGCAGTTCTTC
abundance: .; d_gene: TRBD1; j_gene: TRBJ1-2; v_gene: TRBV5-6; len: 12; CDR3aa: CASRAPGQGYTF; CDR3nt: TGTGCCAGCAGAGCCCCGGGACAGGGTTACACCTTC
abundance: .; d_gene: .; j_gene: TRBJ1-6; v_gene: TRBV28; len: 14; CDR3aa: CASISGTYNSPLHF; CDR3nt: TGTGCCAGCATTTCAGGGACCTATAATTCACCCCTCCACTTT
abundance: .; d_gene: TRBD1; j_gene: TRBJ1-1; v_gene: TRBV3-1/TRBV3-2; len: 14; CDR3aa: CASSQAHRGTEAFF; CDR3nt: TGTGCCAGCAGCCAGGCCCACAGGGGGACTGAAGCTTTCTTT
abundance: .; d_gene: TRBD1; j_gene: TRBJ1-1; v_gene: TRBV12-3/TRBV12-4; len: 13; CDR3aa: CASSPGGRTEAFF; CDR3nt: TGTGCCAGCAGCCCAGGGGGACGGACTGAAGCTTTCTTT
abundance: .; d_gene: .; j_gene: TRBJ2-7; v_gene: TRBV2; len: 14; CDR3aa: CASSDRIRPAEQYF; CDR3nt: TGTGCCAGCAGCGACAGGATTCGTCCGGCTGAGCAGTACTTC
abundance: .; d_gene: TRBD1; j_gene: TRBJ2-7; v_gene: TRBV12-3/TRBV12-4; len: 13; CDR3aa: CASSIRDRNEQYF; CDR3nt: TGTGCCAGCTCCATCCGGGACAGGAACGAGCAGTACTTC
abundance: .; d_gene: .; j_gene: TRBJ2-7; v_gene: TRBV6-5; len: 13; CDR3aa: CASSRGAEYEQYF; CDR3nt: TGTGCCAGCAGCAGGGGTGCCGAATACGAGCAGTACTTC
abundance: .; d_gene: .; j_gene: TRBJ1-1; v_gene: TRBV28; len: 13; CDR3aa: CASYVTANTEAFF; CDR3nt: TGTGCCTCCTATGTCACAGCGAACACTGAAGCTTTCTTT
abundance: .; d_gene: TRBD1; j_gene: TRBJ2-7; v_gene: TRBV7-9; len: 13; CDR3aa: CASSWDRAYEQYF; CDR3nt: TGTGCCAGCAGCTGGGACAGGGCCTACGAGCAGTACTTC
abundance: .; d_gene: .; j_gene: TRBJ1-1; v_gene: TRBV6-1; len: 14; CDR3aa: CASSEGTQQTKAFF; CDR3nt: TGTGCCAGCAGTGAAGGTACACAGCAGACGAAAGCTTTCTTT
abundance: few; d_gene: .; j_gene: TRBJ1-1; v_gene: TRBV5-4; len: 13; CDR3aa: CASQGLMNTEAFF; CDR3nt: TGTGCCAGCCAGGGACTGATGAACACTGAAGCTTTCTTT
abundance: once; d_gene: .; j_gene: TRBJ2-2; v_gene: TRBV14; len: 16; CDR3aa: CASSQGAGVDTGELFF; CDR3nt: TGTGCCAGCAGCCAAGGTGCAGGGGTCGACACCGGGGAGCTGTTTTTT
abundance: .; d_gene: .; j_gene: TRBJ1-2; v_gene: TRBV6-5; len: 13; CDR3aa: CASLGTFPYGYTF; CDR3nt: TGTGCCAGCCTAGGGACTTTCCCCTATGGCTACACCTTC
abundance: .; d_gene: .; j_gene: TRBJ1-1; v_gene: TRBV1; len: 16; CDR3aa: CTSSQEDRGKDTEAFF; CDR3nt: TGCACCAGCAGCCAAGAGGACAGGGGGAAAGACACTGAAGCTTTCTTT
abundance: .; d_gene: .; j_gene: TRBJ1-3; v_gene: TRBV20-1; len: 16; CDR3aa: CSASDGLQGTGNTIYF; CDR3nt: TGCAGTGCTAGTGATGGTTTGCAGGGGACTGGAAACACCATATATTTT
abundance: .; d_gene: .; j_gene: TRBJ1-5; v_gene: TRBV19; len: 16; CDR3aa: CASSPRGGGSNQPQHF; CDR3nt: TGTGCCAGTAGTCCCCGGGGGGGAGGTAGCAATCAGCCCCAGCATTTT
abundance: .; d_gene: .; j_gene: TRBJ2-1; v_gene: TRBV29-1; len: 15; CDR3aa: CSAPQPGYSYNEQFF; CDR3nt: TGCAGCGCCCCGCAGCCGGGGTACTCCTACAATGAGCAGTTCTTC
abundance: .; d_gene: TRBD1; j_gene: TRBJ1-2; v_gene: TRBV5-1; len: 15; CDR3aa: CASSSGTGYAYGYTF; CDR3nt: TGCGCCAGCAGCTCCGGGACAGGTTACGCCTATGGCTACACCTTC
abundance: .; d_gene: TRBD1; j_gene: TRBJ1-1; v_gene: TRBV2; len: 14; CDR3aa: CASEGGTGNTEAFF; CDR3nt: TGTGCCAGTGAGGGAGGGACAGGCAACACTGAAGCTTTCTTT